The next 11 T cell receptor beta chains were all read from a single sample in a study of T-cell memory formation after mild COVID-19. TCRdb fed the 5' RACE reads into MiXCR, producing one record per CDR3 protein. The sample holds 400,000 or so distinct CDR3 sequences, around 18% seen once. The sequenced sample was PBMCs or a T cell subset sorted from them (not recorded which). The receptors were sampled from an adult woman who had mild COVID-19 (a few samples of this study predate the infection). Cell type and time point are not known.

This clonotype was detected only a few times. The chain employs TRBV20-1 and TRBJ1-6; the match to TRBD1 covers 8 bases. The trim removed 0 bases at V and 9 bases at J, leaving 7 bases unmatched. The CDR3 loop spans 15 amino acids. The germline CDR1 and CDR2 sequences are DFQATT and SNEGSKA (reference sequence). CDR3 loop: CSARDWEDRVSPLHF. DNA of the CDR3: TGCAGTGCTAGAGATTGGGAGGACAGGGTTTCACCCCTCCACTTT.

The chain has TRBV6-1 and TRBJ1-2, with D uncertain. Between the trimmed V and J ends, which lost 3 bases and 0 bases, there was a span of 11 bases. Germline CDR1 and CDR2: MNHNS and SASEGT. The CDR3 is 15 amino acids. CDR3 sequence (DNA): TGTGCCAGCAGTGAGTCAATTTTGTCTAACTATGGCTACACCTTC. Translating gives CASSESILSNYGYTF.

The CDR3 protein is CATSDTGLRGTGYTF. The CDR3 nucleotides are TGTGCCACCAGTGATACAGGACTCAGGGGCACTGGCTACACCTTC. The V call is TRBV24-1, the J call TRBJ1-2, with a weak D call TRBD1 (6 bases). The CDR3 runs to 15 residues. Trimming removed 3 bases from V and 7 bases from J, with 17 bases in between. Germline CDR1 and CDR2: KGHDR and SFDVKD.

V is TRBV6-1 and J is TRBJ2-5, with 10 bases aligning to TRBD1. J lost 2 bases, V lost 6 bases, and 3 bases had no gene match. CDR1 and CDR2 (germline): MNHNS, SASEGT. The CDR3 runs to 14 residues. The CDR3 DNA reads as TGTGCCAGCAGAGCGGACAGGGGGCAAGAGACCCAGTACTTC. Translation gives CASRADRGQETQYF.

DNA of the CDR3: TGCGCCAGCAGCCAAGATTGGAGCGACAGTAATCAGCCCCAGCATTTT. Amino acid sequence: CASSQDWSDSNQPQHF. The chain joins TRBV4-3 to TRBJ1-5, with a possible D match to TRBD1 (5 bases). This CDR3 comprises 16 residues. Germline loops: CDR1 LGHNA, CDR2 YSLEER. V was trimmed by 0 bases and J by 4 bases, leaving 13 bases between them.

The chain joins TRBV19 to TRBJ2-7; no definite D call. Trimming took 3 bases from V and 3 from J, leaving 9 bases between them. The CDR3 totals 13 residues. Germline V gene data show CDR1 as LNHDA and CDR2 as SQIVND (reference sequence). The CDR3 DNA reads TGTGCCAGTAGTATTGGCCTGTACTACGAGCAGTACTTC. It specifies CASSIGLYYEQYF.

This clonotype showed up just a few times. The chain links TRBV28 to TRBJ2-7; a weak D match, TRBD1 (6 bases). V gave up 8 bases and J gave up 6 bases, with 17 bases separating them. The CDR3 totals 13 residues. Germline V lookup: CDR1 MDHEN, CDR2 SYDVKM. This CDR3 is CASGSGDALEQYF. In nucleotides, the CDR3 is TGTGCCAGCGGATCAGGGGACGCCCTCGAGCAGTACTTC.

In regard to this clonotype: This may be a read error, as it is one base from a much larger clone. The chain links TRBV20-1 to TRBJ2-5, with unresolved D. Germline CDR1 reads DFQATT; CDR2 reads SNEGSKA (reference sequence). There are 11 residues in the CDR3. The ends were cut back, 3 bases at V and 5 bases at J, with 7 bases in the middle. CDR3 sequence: CSASFGETQYF. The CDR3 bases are TGCAGTGCTAGTTTTGGGGAGACCCAGTACTTC.

In DNA form, the CDR3 reads TGTGCCAGCAGTTTTAGCGGGAGGGCCGGCATTCAGTACTTC. Encoded protein: CASSFSGRAGIQYF. The genes are TRBV12-3 or TRBV12-4 and TRBJ2-4; 11 bases map to TRBD2. Trimming took 3 bases from V and 9 from J; bases not matched to a gene: 4. The CDR3 runs to 14 residues.

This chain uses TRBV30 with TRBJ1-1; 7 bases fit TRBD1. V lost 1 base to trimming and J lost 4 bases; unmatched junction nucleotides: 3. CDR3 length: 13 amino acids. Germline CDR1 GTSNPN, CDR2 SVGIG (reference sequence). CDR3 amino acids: CAWSATGFTEAFF. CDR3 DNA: TGTGCCTGGAGTGCGACAGGGTTCACTGAAGCTTTCTTT.

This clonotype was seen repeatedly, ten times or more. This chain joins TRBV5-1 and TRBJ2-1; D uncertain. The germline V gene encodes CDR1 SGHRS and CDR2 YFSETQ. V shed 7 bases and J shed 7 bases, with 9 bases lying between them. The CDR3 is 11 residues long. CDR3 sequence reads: CASDLGNEQFF. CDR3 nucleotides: TGCGCCAGCGACTTGGGGAATGAGCAGTTCTTC.